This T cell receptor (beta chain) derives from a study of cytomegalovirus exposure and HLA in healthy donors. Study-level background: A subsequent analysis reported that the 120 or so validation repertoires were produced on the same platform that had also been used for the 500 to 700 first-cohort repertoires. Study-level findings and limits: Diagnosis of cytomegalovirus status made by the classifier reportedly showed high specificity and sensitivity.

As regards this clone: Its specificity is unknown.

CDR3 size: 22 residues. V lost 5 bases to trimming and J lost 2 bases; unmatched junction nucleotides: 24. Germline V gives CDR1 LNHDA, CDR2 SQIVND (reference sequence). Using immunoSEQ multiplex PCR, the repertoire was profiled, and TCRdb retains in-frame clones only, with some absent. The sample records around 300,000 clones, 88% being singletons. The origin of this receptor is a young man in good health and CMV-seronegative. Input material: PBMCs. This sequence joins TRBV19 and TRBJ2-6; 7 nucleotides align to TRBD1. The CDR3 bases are TGTGCCAGTAGTCTCTTCGCTTTACCTCCGGGACAGCGGCTCACTGGGGCCAACGTCCTGACTTTC. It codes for CASSLFALPPGQRLTGANVLTF.